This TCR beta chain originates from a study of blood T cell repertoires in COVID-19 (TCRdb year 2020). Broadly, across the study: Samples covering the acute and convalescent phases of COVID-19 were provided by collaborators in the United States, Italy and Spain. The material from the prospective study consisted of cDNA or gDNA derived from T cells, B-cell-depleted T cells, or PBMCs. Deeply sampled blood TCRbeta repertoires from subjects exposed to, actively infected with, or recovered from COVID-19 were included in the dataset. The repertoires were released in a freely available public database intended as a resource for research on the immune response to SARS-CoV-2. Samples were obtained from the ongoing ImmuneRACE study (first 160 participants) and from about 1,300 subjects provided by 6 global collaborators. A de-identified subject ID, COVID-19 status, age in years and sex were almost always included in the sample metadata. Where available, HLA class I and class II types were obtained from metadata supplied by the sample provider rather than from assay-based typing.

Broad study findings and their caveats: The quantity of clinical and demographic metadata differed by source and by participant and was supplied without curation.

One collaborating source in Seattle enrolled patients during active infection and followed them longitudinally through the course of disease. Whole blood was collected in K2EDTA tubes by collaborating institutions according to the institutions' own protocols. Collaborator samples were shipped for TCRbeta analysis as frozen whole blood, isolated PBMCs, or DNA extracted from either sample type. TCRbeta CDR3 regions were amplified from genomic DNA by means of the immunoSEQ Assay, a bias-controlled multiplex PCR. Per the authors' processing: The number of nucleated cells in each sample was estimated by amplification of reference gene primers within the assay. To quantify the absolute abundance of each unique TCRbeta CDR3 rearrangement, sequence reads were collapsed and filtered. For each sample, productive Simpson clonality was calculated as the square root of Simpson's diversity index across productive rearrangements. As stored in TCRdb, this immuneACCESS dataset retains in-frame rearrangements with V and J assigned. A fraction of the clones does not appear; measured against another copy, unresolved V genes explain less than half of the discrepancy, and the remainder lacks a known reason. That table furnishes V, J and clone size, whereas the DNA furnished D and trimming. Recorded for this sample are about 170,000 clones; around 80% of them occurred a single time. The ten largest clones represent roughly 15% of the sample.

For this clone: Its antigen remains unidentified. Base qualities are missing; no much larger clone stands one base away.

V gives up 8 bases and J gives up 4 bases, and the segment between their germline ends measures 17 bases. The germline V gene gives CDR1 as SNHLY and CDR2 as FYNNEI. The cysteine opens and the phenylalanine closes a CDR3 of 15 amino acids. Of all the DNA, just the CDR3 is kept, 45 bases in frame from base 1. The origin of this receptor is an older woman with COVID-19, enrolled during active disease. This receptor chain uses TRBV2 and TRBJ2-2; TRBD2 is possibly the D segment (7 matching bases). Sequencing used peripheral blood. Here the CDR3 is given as CASSPLRGGTGELFF. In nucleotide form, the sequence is TGTGCCAGCTCTCCTTTGAGGGGGGGCACCGGGGAGCTGTTTTTT.